This TCR beta chain came from a study of T cell clonotyping in hematopoietic cell transplantation. Trimming took 5 bases from V and 7 from J; bases not matched to a gene: 7. From germline, CDR1 is SGHRS and CDR2 YFSETQ. This CDR3 comprises 14 residues. Recipient blood drawn about 28 days pretransplant and days 30, 100, 180 after. Only in-frame clones appear in the TCRdb table, and some are missing; sequencing was by immunoSEQ multiplex PCR. The data show about 9,300 clones, approximately 80% seen once. The sample here was PBMCs, taken at the time of graft-versus-host disease after allogeneic stem cell transplant. The receptor comes from a male patient in his sixties who had an allogeneic stem cell transplant from an unrelated donor, so the T cells may come from the graft donor. Some clones in this sample may be carry-over from other donors' samples. The chain is built from TRBV5-1 and TRBJ1-4; 8 positions agree with TRBD1. The CDR3 DNA is TGCGCCAGCAGTCCGATGGACAGGGCTGAAAAACTGTTTTTT. Protein sequence: CASSPMDRAEKLFF.